This passage covers 9 T cell receptor beta chains from one sample sequenced in a study of T cell responses to AZD1222 COVID-19 vaccine. Clones were read by immunoSEQ multiplex PCR, and TCRdb kept only the in-frame ones, dropping some. The sample yields over 110,000 clones, roughly 90% seen once. The sequences come from peripheral blood, collected 28 days after the second AZD1222 dose. All receptors derive from an adult who received the AZD1222 COVID-19 vaccine.

The rearrangement joins TRBV6-5 to TRBJ1-1; 7 nucleotides agree with TRBD1. The CDR3 has 14 residues. The junction had 9 bases not matched to a gene; V was cut back by 6 bases and J by 5 bases. Germline V gene sequence: CDR1 MNHEY, CDR2 SVGAGI. The CDR3 DNA follows: TGTGCCAGCAGAAAACAGGGGATGGCGACTGAAGCTTTCTTT. This gives the protein CASRKQGMATEAFF.

The table lists this clone with a count of one. The chain is built from TRBV27 and TRBJ1-2; D not resolved. Germline V gene lookup returns CDR1 MNHEY and CDR2 SMNVEV (reference sequence). Trimming stripped 3 bases from V and 1 base from J, with 6 bases between. This CDR3 spans 13 amino acids. The CDR3 DNA sequence: TGTGCCAGCAGTTTGCGTAATAACTATGGCTACACCTTC. Amino acids: CASSLRNNYGYTF.

This chain links TRBV29-1 with TRBJ2-1; D may correspond to TRBD1 or TRBD2 (6 bases each). The CDR3 is 15 residues long. Per germline, CDR1 SQVTM and CDR2 ANQGSEA. With 1 base removed from V and 9 bases from J, the gap between germline ends came to 19 bases. The CDR3 reads CSVEGGAGALAEQFF. The CDR3 DNA reads as TGCAGCGTTGAAGGCGGGGCAGGGGCGCTTGCTGAGCAGTTCTTC.

The V call is TRBV2, the J call TRBJ2-5; D is undetermined. The CDR3 covers 12 residues. The germline V and J ends were trimmed by 8 bases and 4 bases, with 11 bases remaining between them. Germline V gives CDR1 SNHLY, CDR2 FYNNEI. The DNA for the CDR3 is TGTGCCAGCGGGGTGATCGGAGAGACCCAGTACTTC. Amino acid sequence: CASGVIGETQYF.

The rearrangement uses TRBV25-1 and TRBJ1-1; TRBD1 might be the D (5 bases). Trimming removed 2 bases at V and 1 base at J, with 8 bases between. The CDR3 covers 14 residues. The germline V gene encodes CDR1 MGHDK and CDR2 SYGVNS. CDR3 protein: CASSETGGNTEAFF. The CDR3 region has the DNA TGTGCCAGCAGTGAAACCGGGGGGAACACTGAAGCTTTCTTT.

V and J are TRBV28 and TRBJ1-3; D is ambiguous. This CDR3 spans 13 amino acids. Germline assignment: CDR1 MDHEN and CDR2 SYDVKM. Trimming left V 6 bases short and J 4 bases short, with 10 bases between. The DNA for the CDR3 is TGTGCCAGCAGACCTACGGGCGGAAACACCATATATTTT. Amino acid sequence: CASRPTGGNTIYF.

The chain employs TRBV3-1 (or the pseudogene TRBV3-2) and TRBJ1-2, with TRBD1 matching over 9 bases. This CDR3 is 13 amino acids long. Germline V gene data show CDR1 as LGHDT and CDR2 as YNNKEL (reference sequence). Unmatched junction bases numbered 8, after V lost 7 bases and J lost 8 bases. CDR3 residues: CASTRRTGVGYTF. CDR3 sequence (DNA): TGTGCCAGCACCCGACGGACAGGGGTCGGCTACACCTTC.

The J gene is TRBJ2-1, the V gene TRBV7-2; 11 nucleotides align to TRBD1. CDR1 SGHTA and CDR2 FQGNSA come from the germline V gene. This CDR3 has 15 residues. Trimming took 4 bases from V and 4 from J; bases not matched to a gene: 3. CDR3 sequence: CASSWTGGAYNEQFF. The CDR3 nucleotides are TGTGCCAGCAGCTGGACAGGGGGCGCTTACAATGAGCAGTTCTTC.

This clone was picked up one time. V is TRBV12-3 or TRBV12-4 and J is TRBJ2-7; TRBD1 matches at 11 bases. Losses at the gene ends were 3 bases for V and 7 bases for J; bases not matched to a gene: 2. The CDR3 contains 13 residues. The CDR3 nucleotides read TGTGCCAGCAGTTTTGGGACAGGGGGGGAGCAGTACGTC. It yields the protein CASSFGTGGEQYV.